This is a list of T cell receptor beta chains from one sample in a study of blood T cell repertoires in COVID-19. Using immunoSEQ multiplex PCR, the repertoire was profiled, and TCRdb retains in-frame clones only, with some absent. The sample yields 170,000 or so clones, about 87% seen once. Specimen: peripheral blood. Every receptor here comes from a man aged 60 to 69 with COVID-19, enrolled during active disease. Both conserved end residues are part of each CDR3. Only some rows state a clone size, as once, few, many or a class for expanded clones.

cdr3_aa j_call v_call clone_size
CASSDSGVGGYGYTF TRBJ1-2 TRBV6-1 -
CSASGPSGGVTDTQYF TRBJ2-3 TRBV20-1 few
CASSLGSGGNQPQHF TRBJ1-5 TRBV7-2 -
CASSSALGQRSNQPQHF TRBJ1-5 TRBV28 -
CASSLRAGVRNEQFF TRBJ2-1 TRBV7-2 few
CASRDSGSAFF TRBJ1-1 TRBV11-3 -
CASSFPGAGVDGELFF TRBJ2-2 TRBV27 once
CASSPRQGRGYGYTF TRBJ1-2 TRBV27 -
CASSSTTSGLGDEQFF TRBJ2-1 TRBV7-9 -
CASSPRDSRQPQHF TRBJ1-5 TRBV19 -
CASSLAPDRATEAFF TRBJ1-1 TRBV5-1 once
CASSLAGSVSEAFF TRBJ1-1 TRBV5-1 -
CASSWDAQGTYEQFF TRBJ2-1 TRBV7-7 once
CASTFGGLDEQYF TRBJ2-7 TRBV7-2 -
CASRAHGTSLSYGYTF TRBJ1-2 TRBV27 -
CASSLGANQPQHF TRBJ1-5 TRBV7-3 -
CSASDVLHTEAFF TRBJ1-1 TRBV20-1 -
CASSYSGQGARSEAFF TRBJ1-1 TRBV6-5 -
CASSPLGGQGNNSPLHF TRBJ1-6 TRBV18 -
CASSKTGGSKPQHF TRBJ1-5 TRBV6-2/TRBV6-3 -
CASSLGRGNYNEQFF TRBJ2-1 TRBV7-8 -
CASSLPGQILAKNIQYF TRBJ2-4 TRBV4-1 once
CASIGLTGRSYEQYF TRBJ2-7 TRBV6-5 -
CASSVYQEVGQNSPLHF TRBJ1-6 TRBV9 -
CASSIPGVVGANVLTF TRBJ2-6 TRBV19 -
CASSLGWRGAGTDTQYF TRBJ2-3 TRBV5-6 -
CASMPRNSGANVLTF TRBJ2-6 TRBV6-6 -
CASSLHIQGTQPQHF TRBJ1-5 TRBV5-5 -